What follows are 27 T cell receptor beta chains derived from one specimen sequenced in a study of shared clonotypes between healthy human individuals. The assay was immunoSEQ multiplex PCR, and TCRdb's table has in-frame clones only and misses some. The sample contains roughly 2,300,000 clones, approximately 90% of which appear only once. Input material: naive CD4+ T cells from PBMCs. Noted subset: CD45RA+ positively selected. Receptor source: a man aged 18 to 30 in good health. Some clones in this sample may be carry-over from other donors' samples.

In its sample, this clone was seen once. In the same sample, other DNA sequences code for this CDR3. The chain couples TRBV28 to TRBJ2-7; 8 bases are a match to TRBD2. Germline-derived CDR1 and CDR2 are MDHEN and SYDVKM. This CDR3 comprises 13 residues. With 6 bases clipped from V and 1 base from J, the junction kept 2 bases outside the gene matches. The chain's CDR3 is CASSRGGSYEQYF. The CDR3, as DNA: TGTGCCAGCAGCCGGGGGGGTTCCTACGAGCAGTACTTC.

The V and J genes are TRBV5-1 and TRBJ1-2; a possible D gene is TRBD1 (5 bases). The CDR3 runs 17 residues. V dropped 4 bases and J dropped 5 bases, with 24 bases sitting between them. Per the germline V gene, CDR1 is SGHRS and CDR2 is YFSETQ. The CDR3 DNA is TGCGCCAGCAGCCGTGGTAGCGGAGGGGCGACTTGGTATGGCTACACCTTC. Its protein product is CASSRGSGGATWYGYTF. The full variable domain, in which reference TRBV5-1 and TRBJ1-2 provide the parts outside the CDR3, is KAGVTQTPRYLIKTRGQQVTLSCSPISGHRSVSWYQQTPGQGLQFLFEYFSETQRNKGNFPGRFSGRQFSNSRSEMNVSTLELGDSALYLCASSRGSGGATWYGYTFGSGTRLTVV.

The chain uses TRBV2 and TRBJ2-3, with D uncertain. The CDR3 length is 13 residues. Germline-derived CDR1 and CDR2 are SNHLY and FYNNEI. V was clipped by 8 bases and J by 5 bases, with 14 bases between them. Written as DNA, the CDR3 is TGTGCCAGCGGGAAGGACCAGAGAGATACGCAGTATTTT. Translating it yields CASGKDQRDTQYF.

A single count supports this clone. The chain uses TRBV7-2 and TRBJ1-3; the D is unclear. CDR1 and CDR2 (germline): SGHTA, FQGNSA. The length of the CDR3 is 16 residues. V dropped 3 bases and J dropped 0 bases, with 12 bases sitting between them. The CDR3 is CASSLQGLTSGNTIYF. The CDR3 bases are TGTGCCAGCAGCTTGCAAGGGTTGACCTCTGGAAACACCATATATTTT. Variable domain in full (rest from reference TRBV7-2 and TRBJ1-3): GAGVSQSPSNKVTEKGKDVELRCDPISGHTALYWYRQSLGQGLEFLIYFQGNSAPDKSGLPSDRFSAERTGGSVSTLTIQRTQQEDSAVYLCASSLQGLTSGNTIYFGEGSWLTVV.

The chain couples TRBV19 to TRBJ2-1; TRBD2 aligns across 9 bases. Germline V gives CDR1 LNHDA, CDR2 SQIVND (reference sequence). The CDR3 spans 15 residues. Unmatched junction bases numbered 6, after V lost 4 bases and J lost 5 bases. CDR3 nucleotides: TGTGCCAGTAGTACCCGCGGGAGGGATGACAATGAGCAGTTCTTC. Translating gives CASSTRGRDDNEQFF.

The table lists this clone with a few counts. J is TRBJ1-1 and V is TRBV5-4; 7 nucleotides align to TRBD1. Germline V gene lookup returns CDR1 SGHNT and CDR2 YYREEE (reference sequence). There are 15 residues in the CDR3. Germline trimming cut 1 base from V and 1 base from J; bases unmatched to any gene: 4. This chain's CDR3 is CASSLIGTENTEAFF. CDR3 DNA: TGTGCCAGCAGCTTGATCGGGACAGAGAACACTGAAGCTTTCTTT.

In the case of this clone: The sample holds other DNA sequences that translate to the same CDR3. The genes are TRBV5-6 and TRBJ2-2, with D uncertain. Germline CDR1 SGHDT, CDR2 YYEEEE. Trimming cost V 0 bases and J 5 bases, with 5 bases left between them. The CDR3 runs to 13 residues. CDR3 nucleotide sequence: TGTGCCAGCAGCTTGGTCTTGACCGGGGAGCTGTTTTTT. Amino acid sequence: CASSLVLTGELFF.

The V call is TRBV28, the J call TRBJ1-1; D possibly corresponds to TRBD1 (5 bases). The CDR3 length is 14 residues. V was shortened by 8 bases and J by 4 bases, with 17 bases between the two germline ends. Germline V gives CDR1 MDHEN, CDR2 SYDVKM. Here the CDR3 DNA reads TGTGCCAGCCATGACCGGTCCGGGGGCACTGAAGCTTTCTTT. It specifies CASHDRSGGTEAFF.

The V gene is TRBV25-1, the J gene TRBJ2-1; D is perhaps TRBD1 or TRBD2 (6 bases each). The germline V gene encodes CDR1 MGHDK and CDR2 SYGVNS. Trimming took 1 base from V and 7 from J, leaving 17 bases between them. This CDR3 is built from 16 residues. The CDR3 spells CASSEFGGPRGNEQFF. The CDR3 region has the DNA TGTGCCAGCAGTGAATTCGGGGGTCCGAGGGGGAATGAGCAGTTCTTC.

This clone was seen more than once but under ten times. In the same sample, other DNA sequences code for this CDR3. This chain uses TRBV18 with TRBJ2-5, with unresolved D. This CDR3 spans 12 amino acids. The germline V gene encodes CDR1 KGHSH and CDR2 LQKENI. Trimming stripped 2 bases from V and 2 bases from J, with 3 bases between. CDR3 nucleotides: TGTGCCAGCTCACCAGAGCAAGAGACCCAGTACTTC. Protein sequence: CASSPEQETQYF. The full variable domain, rest sourced from reference TRBV18 and TRBJ2-5, is NAGVMQNPRHLVRRRGQEARLRCSPMKGHSHVYWYRQLPEEGLKFMVYLQKENIIDESGMPKERFSAEFPKEGPSILRIQQVVRGDSAAYFCASSPEQETQYFGPGTRLLVL.

The chain carries TRBV7-8 and TRBJ2-5; D call uncertain. CDR3 length equals 13 residues. Germline V lookup: CDR1 SGHVS, CDR2 FQNEAQ. Trimming shortened V by 5 bases and J by 2 bases, and 9 bases separated the two germline ends. CDR3 loop: CASSRSKQETQYF. CDR3 DNA: TGTGCCAGCAGCCGGTCAAAACAAGAGACCCAGTACTTC.

The chain couples TRBV28 to TRBJ1-1; D is undetermined. Germline assignment: CDR1 MDHEN and CDR2 SYDVKM. V lost 6 bases, J lost 3 bases, and 11 bases lay in between. The CDR3 is 13 amino acids. The CDR3 sequence is CASSLGVDTEAFF. In DNA, the CDR3 is TGTGCCAGCAGCCTGGGCGTGGACACTGAAGCTTTCTTT.

V usage is TRBV11-1 and J usage is TRBJ1-1; 10 bases line up with TRBD1. This CDR3 spans 15 amino acids. The V and J ends lost 4 bases and 1 base, in that order; junction bases with no gene match: 3. Germline V CDR1 and CDR2: SGHAT, FQDESV (reference sequence). The CDR3 nucleotides read TGTGCCAGCAGCTATGGACAGGGGGGGAACACTGAAGCTTTCTTT. Translation gives CASSYGQGGNTEAFF.

The genes are TRBV4-1 and TRBJ2-7; D is perhaps TRBD2 (5 bases). The CDR3 extends over 16 amino acids. V lost 0 bases and J 2 bases, leaving 14 bases between the germline ends. In germline, CDR1 is MGHRA, CDR2 YSYEKL. The CDR3 sequence: CASSQDPRLPTYEQYF. The CDR3 coding sequence is TGCGCCAGCAGCCAAGATCCGAGACTACCAACCTACGAGCAGTACTTC.

This clone has only a few counts. The chain recombines TRBV7-2 with TRBJ1-5; a possible D gene is TRBD1 (5 bases). Between the trimmed V and J ends, which lost 5 bases and 2 bases, there was a span of 19 bases. This CDR3 contains 17 residues. Per the germline V gene, CDR1 is SGHTA and CDR2 is FQGNSA. The CDR3 loop is CASSLSTPARGNQPQHF. The CDR3 bases are TGTGCCAGCAGCCTATCTACCCCTGCCAGGGGCAATCAGCCCCAGCATTTT.

This chain connects TRBV19 to TRBJ1-5; 9 nucleotides match TRBD1. Germline CDR1 and CDR2: LNHDA and SQIVND (reference sequence). J was trimmed by 6 bases and V by 3 bases; bases with no gene match: 15. This CDR3 has 18 amino acids. CDR3 sequence reads: CASSMEGTGSSGSQPQHF. CDR3 DNA: TGTGCCAGTAGTATGGAGGGGACAGGGTCATCCGGGAGTCAGCCCCAGCATTTT. The complete variable domain, with remaining parts taken from reference TRBV19 and TRBJ1-5, reads DGGITQSPKYLFRKEGQNVTLSCEQNLNHDAMYWYRQDPGQGLRLIYYSQIVNDFQKGDIAEGYSVSREKKESFPLTVTSAQKNPTAFYLCASSMEGTGSSGSQPQHFGDGTRLSIL.

Comment on this clone: The sample holds other DNA sequences that translate to the same CDR3. The CDR3 is CASSRGPNTGELFF. DNA of the CDR3: TGTGCCAGCAGCCGGGGCCCTAACACCGGGGAGCTGTTTTTT. The rearrangement links TRBV11-3 to TRBJ2-2; D possibly uses TRBD1 or TRBD2 (5 bases each). The CDR3 has 14 residues. Trimming shortened V by 5 bases and J by 2 bases, and 9 bases separated the two germline ends. Germline loops: CDR1 SGHNT, CDR2 YENEEA.

The V and J genes are TRBV7-2 and TRBJ2-3, with D hard to call. The V gene lost 8 bases and the J gene lost 2 bases, with 11 bases spanning the gap. Germline CDR1 reads SGHTA; CDR2 reads FQGNSA. The CDR3 runs 13 residues. The CDR3 DNA follows: TGTGCCAGCGGCTCCCCCAACACAGATACGCAGTATTTT. Residues: CASGSPNTDTQYF.

V and J are TRBV28 and TRBJ1-5; weak D call: TRBD1 (5 bases). CDR1 is MDHEN, CDR2 SYDVKM, per germline. The CDR3 spans 15 residues. V was cut by 11 bases and J by 4 bases, with 21 bases left in between. This chain's CDR3 is CAVLPGPVFNQPQHF. CDR3 sequence (DNA): TGTGCCGTCCTCCCGGGGCCAGTTTTTAATCAGCCCCAGCATTTT.

The chain combines TRBV18 with TRBJ1-1, with 12 nucleotides matching TRBD1. Looked up from germline, CDR1 is KGHSH and CDR2 is LQKENI. Losses at the gene ends were 3 bases for V and 0 bases for J; bases not matched to a gene: 8. The CDR3 is made up of 18 amino acids. CDR3 region: CASSPTGTGGFLNTEAFF. CDR3 DNA sequence: TGTGCCAGCTCACCTACCGGGACAGGGGGCTTTCTGAACACTGAAGCTTTCTTT.

This clone was observed once. V usage is TRBV18 and J usage is TRBJ2-3, with 13 bases matching TRBD2. V trimming: 3 bases; J trimming: 2 bases; junction bases outside the gene matches: 2. The germline V gene encodes CDR1 KGHSH and CDR2 LQKENI. The CDR3 is made up of 16 amino acids. CDR3 in amino acids: CASSPGLAGVTDTQYF. The CDR3 nucleotides are TGTGCCAGCTCACCCGGACTAGCGGGAGTCACAGATACGCAGTATTTT.

Worth noting for this clone: This sample includes further DNA sequences coding for the same CDR3. The V and J genes are TRBV7-3 and TRBJ1-1; D not resolved. Trimming took 4 bases from V and 6 from J, leaving 6 bases between them. The CDR3 consists of 11 residues. From germline, CDR1 is SGHTA and CDR2 FQGTGA. The CDR3 protein is CASSSGAEAFF. Written as DNA, the CDR3 is TGTGCCAGCAGCTCCGGGGCTGAAGCTTTCTTT.

The chain has TRBV6-1 and TRBJ1-2; TRBD1 matches 9 bases. The junction had 5 bases not matched to a gene; V was cut back by 5 bases and J by 4 bases. Germline CDR1 and CDR2: MNHNS and SASEGT. This CDR3 comprises 14 residues. CDR3 sequence: CASSPGQGPYGYTF. CDR3 coding DNA: TGTGCCAGCAGTCCAGGACAGGGGCCCTATGGCTACACCTTC.

The V and J genes are TRBV5-1 and TRBJ2-7, with TRBD1 identical over 12 bases. The CDR3 has 14 residues. The germline V gene has CDR1 SGHRS and CDR2 YFSETQ. Trimming at V came to 7 bases and at J to 6 bases, leaving 8 bases not matched to a gene. Written as DNA, the CDR3 is TGCGCCAGCGAGAGGGGACAGGGGGCCAGCGAGCAGTACTTC. Translated: CASERGQGASEQYF.

About this clone itself: Other nucleotide sequences in the sample specify the same CDR3. This chain uses TRBV5-1 with TRBJ1-2; no clear D. Trimming stripped 0 bases from V and 3 bases from J, with 6 bases between. The CDR3 extends over 13 amino acids. Germline V lookup: CDR1 SGHRS, CDR2 YFSETQ. The CDR3: CASSLGVDYGYTF. CDR3 nucleotide sequence: TGCGCCAGCAGCTTGGGGGTGGACTATGGCTACACCTTC.

This rearrangement joins TRBV30 to TRBJ1-6; TRBD1 is a possible D gene (5 bases). The CDR3 is made up of 15 amino acids. V lost 0 bases and J 2 bases, leaving 8 bases between the germline ends. Germline V CDR1 and CDR2: GTSNPN, SVGIG (reference sequence). As DNA, the CDR3 is TGTGCCTGGAGTGTAAGGGGCGCCTATAATTCACCCCTCCACTTT. It encodes CAWSVRGAYNSPLHF.

The rearrangement links TRBV7-7 to TRBJ1-1; TRBD1 matches 9 bases. V gave up 5 bases and J gave up 6 bases; unmatched junction bases: 4. Germline V CDR1 and CDR2: SSHAT, FNYEAQ (reference sequence). This CDR3 is 13 amino acids long. The CDR3 DNA follows: TGTGCCAGCAGCCTTCGACAGGGGGCTGAAGCTTTCTTT. It codes for CASSLRQGAEAFF.